This T cell receptor beta chain was recovered during a study of cytomegalovirus exposure and HLA in healthy donors. PCR used 60 Vbeta primers and 13 Jbeta primers. Assay: immunoSEQ multiplex PCR; the TCRdb copy retains only in-frame clones and omits some. This table has approximately 220,000 clones, more than 65% appearing once. Per germline, CDR1 SGHRS and CDR2 YFSETQ. Trimming took 6 bases from V and 5 from J; bases not matched to a gene: 4. The length of the CDR3 is 14 residues. The TCR was taken from a woman aged 25-40 years in good health and CMV-seronegative. The rearrangement links TRBV5-1 to TRBJ2-1, with 11 nucleotides matching TRBD2. The sequencing input was PBMCs. The CDR3 DNA sequence: TGCGCCAGCACCCTAGCGGGAGGTGACAATGAGCAGTTCTTC. Protein: CASTLAGGDNEQFF.